The 2 T cell receptor beta chains in this list originate from one sample, sequenced in a study of blood T cell repertoires in COVID-19. Sequenced by immunoSEQ multiplex PCR; TCRdb stores in-frame clones only, minus some. This table has some 290,000 clones, nearly 90% appearing once. Sample: peripheral blood. These receptors were collected from a woman aged 40-49 years with COVID-19, enrolled during active disease.

The genes are TRBV30 and TRBJ2-1, with TRBD2 matching over 8 bases. This CDR3 has 17 residues. The ends lost 1 base at V and 3 bases at J; junction bases unmatched: 11. CDR1 is GTSNPN, CDR2 SVGIG, per germline (reference sequence). The CDR3 nucleotides are TGTGCCTGGAGTGCGATCTACAGCGGGAGTGGCTACAATGAGCAGTTCTTC. Translating it yields CAWSAIYSGSGYNEQFF.

The chain links TRBV20-1 to TRBJ2-2; unclear D gene. Germline V CDR1 and CDR2: DFQATT, SNEGSKA (reference sequence). CDR3 size: 11 residues. Trimming stripped 5 bases from V and 7 bases from J, with 8 bases between. CDR3 sequence (DNA): TGCAGTGCTCTAGGATACGGGGAGCTGTTTTTT. It encodes CSALGYGELFF.